These T cell receptor beta chains were read from a single sample in a study of esophageal squamous cell carcinoma under preoperative chemotherapy. Via MiXCR, TCRdb re-called the PCR reads, giving one row per CDR3 protein. Of around 34,000 distinct CDR3 sequences detected, about half appear once; the ten largest clones hold roughly 25%. The sample was taken from a patient given preoperative chemotherapy. The receptors come from a human donor with esophageal squamous cell carcinoma. The donor label of this sample is uncertain. The CDR3 runs from the conserved cysteine through the conserved F or W. D genes are given only for firm matches. Not every row has a clone size; where given, it reads once, few, many or a size class.

V gene: TRBV6-1; D gene: TRBD1; clone size: -; J gene: TRBJ1-2; CDR3 protein: CASRGTGGDYGYTF; CDR3 DNA: TGTGCCAGCAGGGGGACAGGGGGAGACTATGGCTACACCTTC
V gene: TRBV6-5; D gene: TRBD2; clone size: many; J gene: TRBJ2-7; CDR3 protein: CASINSGGAYEQYF; CDR3 DNA: TGTGCCAGCATTAATAGCGGGGGGGCCTACGAGCAGTACTTC
V gene: TRBV12-3/TRBV12-4; D gene: -; clone size: -; J gene: TRBJ2-4; CDR3 protein: CASSTTRLGATNIQYF; CDR3 DNA: TGTGCCAGCAGTACTACGAGGCTGGGAGCCACAAATATTCAGTACTTC
V gene: TRBV7-2; D gene: -; clone size: many; J gene: TRBJ2-5; CDR3 protein: CVSSRIQETQYF; CDR3 DNA: TGTGTCAGCAGCCGAATCCAAGAGACCCAGTACTTC
V gene: TRBV7-8; D gene: -; clone size: many; J gene: TRBJ2-1; CDR3 protein: CASSSFSKELETQFF; CDR3 DNA: TGTGCCAGCAGCTCCTTCAGCAAGGAACTGGAGACCCAGTTCTTC
V gene: TRBV7-3; D gene: -; clone size: -; J gene: TRBJ2-4; CDR3 protein: CASSLEPGRGARDIQYF; CDR3 DNA: TGTGCCAGCAGCCTCGAACCGGGGCGGGGAGCCAGAGACATTCAGTACTTC
V gene: TRBV24-1; D gene: -; clone size: -; J gene: TRBJ1-2; CDR3 protein: CSTSDLREPAGYTF; CDR3 DNA: TGTTCCACCAGTGATTTGAGGGAGCCAGCTGGCTACACCTTC
V gene: TRBV7-6; D gene: TRBD2; clone size: once; J gene: TRBJ2-3; CDR3 protein: CGSSGGGATDTQYF; CDR3 DNA: TGTGGCAGCAGCGGGGGGGGGGCCACAGATACGCAGTATTTC
V gene: TRBV7-2; D gene: TRBD1; clone size: -; J gene: TRBJ2-4; CDR3 protein: CASSYNPQADRAANIQYF; CDR3 DNA: TGTGCCAGCAGCTATAACCCTCAAGCTGACAGGGCGGCAAACATTCAGTACTTC
V gene: TRBV6-1; D gene: TRBD2; clone size: few; J gene: TRBJ2-4; CDR3 protein: CASSPGLANDTQYF; CDR3 DNA: TGTGCCAGCAGTCCGGGACTAGCCAACGATACGCAGTATTTC
V gene: TRBV4-1; D gene: TRBD1; clone size: -; J gene: TRBJ1-1; CDR3 protein: CASSQTTGGIATEAFF; CDR3 DNA: TGCGCCAGCAGCCAAACGACAGGGGGAATTGCCACTGAAGCTTTCTTT
V gene: TRBV6-5; D gene: TRBD2; clone size: many; J gene: TRBJ2-5; CDR3 protein: CASSLAGKETQYF; CDR3 DNA: TGTGCCAGCAGTTTAGCGGGAAAAGAGACCCAGTACTTC
V gene: TRBV10-1; D gene: TRBD2; clone size: -; J gene: TRBJ2-2; CDR3 protein: CASSDQRLALVGELFF; CDR3 DNA: TGCGCCAGCAGTGATCAGAGACTAGCATTAGTCGGGGAGCTGTTTTTT
V gene: TRBV12-3/TRBV12-4; D gene: -; clone size: -; J gene: TRBJ2-5; CDR3 protein: CARGHGGLSKETQYF; CDR3 DNA: TGTGCCAGGGGGCACGGGGGCCTAAGCAAAGAGACCCAGTACTTC
V gene: TRBV7-2; D gene: -; clone size: -; J gene: TRBJ2-3; CDR3 protein: CASSGRGGRGTDTQYF; CDR3 DNA: TGTGCCAGCAGCGGTCGTGGGGGGCGAGGCACAGATACCCAGTATTTT
V gene: TRBV11-3; D gene: -; clone size: -; J gene: TRBJ2-5; CDR3 protein: CASSVGAGSRNQDTQYF; CDR3 DNA: -
V gene: TRBV7-3; D gene: -; clone size: -; J gene: TRBJ2-4; CDR3 protein: CASSLDSGRGARDTQYF; CDR3 DNA: TGTGCCAGCAGCCTCGACTCGGGGCGGGGAGCCAGAGACACGCAGTATTTC
V gene: TRBV7-6; D gene: TRBD2; clone size: -; J gene: TRBJ2-4; CDR3 protein: CAGTGGGATNTQYF; CDR3 DNA: TGTGCCGGCACGGGGGGGGGGGCCACAAATACGCAGTACTTC
V gene: TRBV6-5; D gene: TRBD2; clone size: many; J gene: TRBJ2-5; CDR3 protein: CASSYPAGGEETQYF; CDR3 DNA: TGTGCCAGCAGTTACCCGGCGGGGGGGGAGGAGACCCAGTACTTC
V gene: TRBV7-6; D gene: -; clone size: -; J gene: TRBJ2-7; CDR3 protein: CASSSGPGGTDTQYF; CDR3 DNA: TGTGCCAGCAGCTCGGGCCCGGGGGGCACAGATACGCAGTACTTC
V gene: TRBV7-2; D gene: TRBD2; clone size: -; J gene: TRBJ2-4; CDR3 protein: CASSLGLAGGRAKNTQYF; CDR3 DNA: TGTGCCAGCAGCTTAGGACTAGCGGGGGGGCGTGCCAAAAACACCCAGTACTTC
V gene: TRBV7-9; D gene: TRBD1; clone size: -; J gene: TRBJ1-2; CDR3 protein: CASLGPGQGNNYGYTF; CDR3 DNA: TGTGCCAGCCTAGGACCGGGACAGGGGAATAACTATGGCTACACCTTC
V gene: TRBV12-3/TRBV12-4; D gene: -; clone size: -; J gene: TRBJ2-3; CDR3 protein: CAGSWGRAPDTQYF; CDR3 DNA: TGTGCGGGCAGTTGGGGGCGCGCCCCAGATACCCAGTATTTT
V gene: TRBV7-8; D gene: -; clone size: many; J gene: TRBJ2-2; CDR3 protein: CASSLSLENTGELFF; CDR3 DNA: TGTGCCAGCAGCTTAAGCCTGGAGAACACCGGGGAGCTGTTTTTT
V gene: TRBV12-3/TRBV12-4; D gene: TRBD2; clone size: -; J gene: TRBJ2-3; CDR3 protein: CASTGSGRANTDTQYF; CDR3 DNA: TGTGCCAGCACCGGTAGCGGGAGGGCCAATACAGATACGCAGTATTTT
V gene: TRBV12-5; D gene: -; clone size: -; J gene: TRBJ2-7; CDR3 protein: CASGRDSVFKQYF; CDR3 DNA: TGTGCTAGTGGCCGGGACTCCGTCTTCAAGCAGTACTTC
V gene: TRBV6-1; D gene: TRBD2; clone size: -; J gene: TRBJ2-1; CDR3 protein: CASFGTSGNEQFF; CDR3 DNA: TGTGCCAGCTTTGGGACTAGCGGGAACGAGCAGTTCTTC
V gene: TRBV6-1; D gene: TRBD2; clone size: many; J gene: TRBJ2-3; CDR3 protein: CASRLMGGITDTQYF; CDR3 DNA: TGTGCCAGCAGACTTATGGGGGGGATCACAGATACGCAGTATTTT
V gene: TRBV6-5; D gene: -; clone size: -; J gene: TRBJ1-6; CDR3 protein: CASSYLNSPLHF; CDR3 DNA: TGTGCCAGCAGCTATCTTAATTCACCCCTCCACTTT
V gene: TRBV7-8; D gene: -; clone size: -; J gene: TRBJ2-3; CDR3 protein: CASMGLQAVNTGTQYF; CDR3 DNA: TGTGCCAGCATGGGCCTCCAGGCGGTGAACACCGGTACGCAGTATTTT
V gene: TRBV7-2; D gene: -; clone size: few; J gene: TRBJ2-3; CDR3 protein: CASSFGARTDTQYF; CDR3 DNA: TGTGCCAGCAGCTTCGGCGCCCGCACAGATACGCAGTATTTT
V gene: TRBV18; D gene: TRBD1; clone size: many; J gene: TRBJ2-4; CDR3 protein: CASSLMTGGTKNIQYF; CDR3 DNA: TGTGCCAGCTCACTCATGACAGGGGGGACCAAAAACATTCAGTACTTC
V gene: TRBV7-2; D gene: -; clone size: -; J gene: TRBJ2-6; CDR3 protein: CAGAPGANVLTF; CDR3 DNA: TGTGCCGGGGCGCCGGGGGCCAACGTCCTGACTTTC
V gene: TRBV6-2/TRBV6-3; D gene: -; clone size: many; J gene: TRBJ2-5; CDR3 protein: CASSFAGLGETQYF; CDR3 DNA: TGTGCCAGCAGTTTTGCGGGCCTTGGTGAGACCCAGTACTTC
V gene: TRBV7-6; D gene: -; clone size: -; J gene: TRBJ2-6; CDR3 protein: CASSLAGGQEALYF; CDR3 DNA: TGTGCCAGCAGCTTAGCGGGGGGGCAAGAGGCCCTGTATTTC
V gene: TRBV6-5; D gene: -; clone size: -; J gene: TRBJ2-7; CDR3 protein: CASSYPGAGEQYF; CDR3 DNA: TGTGCCAGCAGTTATCCGGGAGCGGGCGAGCAGTACTTC
V gene: TRBV7-2; D gene: -; clone size: few; J gene: TRBJ2-5; CDR3 protein: CASSLAWRGPQETQYF; CDR3 DNA: TGTGCCAGCAGCTTAGCGTGGCGGGGCCCCCAAGAGACCCAGTACTTC
V gene: TRBV12-3/TRBV12-4; D gene: -; clone size: -; J gene: TRBJ2-3; CDR3 protein: CASSATRLWAKDTQYF; CDR3 DNA: TGTGCGAGCAGCGCTACGAGGCTGTGGGCCAAAGATACGCAGTATTTC
V gene: TRBV7-8; D gene: TRBD2; clone size: -; J gene: TRBJ2-3; CDR3 protein: CASSRWEGAGGSRDTQYF; CDR3 DNA: TGTGCCAGCAGCCGTTGGGAGGGAGCGGGGGGTTCTCGAGATACGCAGTATTTT
V gene: TRBV7-2; D gene: TRBD2; clone size: many; J gene: TRBJ2-4; CDR3 protein: CASRTSGGGKNIQYF; CDR3 DNA: TGTGCCAGCAGGACTAGCGGGGGGGGCAAAAACATTCAGTACTTC
V gene: TRBV6-5; D gene: -; clone size: -; J gene: TRBJ2-7; CDR3 protein: CASSYRAPPYEQYF; CDR3 DNA: TGTGCCAGCAGTTACCGGGCCCCCCCCTACGAGCAGTACTTC
V gene: TRBV7-3; D gene: -; clone size: -; J gene: TRBJ2-3; CDR3 protein: CASSPGGQTGEQYF; CDR3 DNA: TGTGCCAGCAGCCCGGGTGGGCAAACCGGGGAGCAGTATTTT
V gene: TRBV6-5; D gene: TRBD2; clone size: -; J gene: TRBJ2-1; CDR3 protein: CASSYSAGDYNEQFF; CDR3 DNA: TGTGCCAGCAGTTACTCGGCGGGAGACTACAATGAGCAGTTCTTC
V gene: TRBV6-2/TRBV6-3; D gene: -; clone size: -; J gene: TRBJ2-5; CDR3 protein: CASSDQKERGETQYF; CDR3 DNA: TGTGCCAGCAGCGATCAAAAGGAGCGAGGGGAGACCCAGTACTTC